The 27 T cell receptor beta chains presented below share a single source sample, sequenced in a study of OX40 agonist ivuxolimab in advanced cancers. Sequencing was performed with immunoSEQ multiplex PCR; in TCRdb, only in-frame clones are kept and a portion is missing. The table has 50,000 to 75,000 clones, 83% seen once; the top ten hold 3.4%. Sequenced here: CD4+ or CD8+ T cells sorted from blood, sampled in a trial of the OX40 agonist ivuxolimab. The receptors were sampled from an adult with an advanced solid tumor such as melanoma, head and neck, liver or kidney cancer.

The genes are TRBV28 and TRBJ2-5; D call uncertain. Germline V lookup: CDR1 MDHEN, CDR2 SYDVKM. CDR3 length equals 14 residues. Trimming shortened V by 7 bases and J by 5 bases, and 17 bases separated the two germline ends. The CDR3 protein is CASTPYGFEETQYF. CDR3 nucleotide sequence: TGTGCCAGCACCCCTTACGGGTTTGAGGAGACCCAGTACTTC.

This clone was detected only a few times. This chain joins TRBV30 and TRBJ2-1; 13 bases are a match to TRBD2. V was clipped by 3 bases and J by 4 bases; unmatched bases: 3. Per germline, CDR1 GTSNPN and CDR2 SVGIG (reference sequence). This CDR3 comprises 15 residues. CDR3 amino acids: CAWSGGLAGYNEQFF. DNA of the CDR3: TGTGCCTGGAGCGGGGGACTAGCGGGGTACAATGAGCAGTTCTTC.

V gene TRBV7-8 combines with J gene TRBJ2-3; 7 bases are a match to TRBD1. The trim removed 4 bases at V and 0 bases at J, leaving 10 bases unmatched. Germline lookup yields CDR1 SGHVS and CDR2 FQNEAQ. The CDR3 loop spans 17 amino acids. The CDR3 sequence: CASSSGGQSTSTDTQYF. CDR3 DNA: TGTGCCAGCAGCTCTGGGGGACAGTCCACTAGCACAGATACGCAGTATTTT.

The chain has TRBV7-6 and TRBJ1-6, with TRBD1 matching 8 bases. Looked up from germline, CDR1 is SGHVS and CDR2 is FNYEAQ. Losses at the gene ends were 2 bases for V and 8 bases for J; bases not matched to a gene: 5. The CDR3 consists of 15 residues. CDR3 nucleotides: TGTGCCAGCAGCTTAAGGTCAGGGGGCGATTCACCCCTCCACTTT. It yields the protein CASSLRSGGDSPLHF. Together with reference TRBV7-6 and TRBJ1-6, the CDR3 gives the full variable domain: GAGVSQSPRYKVTKRGQDVALRCDPISGHVSLYWYRQALGQGPEFLTYFNYEAQQDKSGLPNDRFSAERPEGSISTLTIQRTEQRDSAMYRCASSLRSGGDSPLHFGNGTRLTVT.

The chain carries TRBV10-3 and TRBJ1-4; D is ambiguous. Deletions cut 4 bases from V and 5 bases from J, with 5 bases between. Germline CDR1 ENHRY, CDR2 SYGVKD. The CDR3 has 12 amino acids. The DNA of the CDR3 is TGTGCCATCAGTGCCAAAAATGAAAAACTGTTTTTT. It encodes CAISAKNEKLFF.

The chain uses TRBV18 and TRBJ2-5, with no clear D. This CDR3 has 12 residues. CDR1 and CDR2 (germline): KGHSH, LQKENI. Between the trimmed V and J ends, which lost 1 base and 2 bases, there was a span of 2 bases. CDR3 bases: TGTGCCAGCTCACCACAACAAGAGACCCAGTACTTC. This translates into CASSPQQETQYF.

The chain uses TRBV7-2 and TRBJ2-3; D uncertain. There are 11 residues in the CDR3. Germline CDR1 reads SGHTA; CDR2 reads FQGNSA. Trimming left V 5 bases short and J 2 bases short, with 2 bases between. CDR3 sequence: CASSTTDTQYF. The CDR3 nucleotides are TGTGCCAGCAGCACCACAGATACGCAGTATTTT.

V gene TRBV18 combines with J gene TRBJ2-1; possible D gene TRBD1, 7 bases. The germline V gene has CDR1 KGHSH and CDR2 LQKENI. The CDR3 is 15 residues long. Trimming took off 6 bases at V and 3 bases at J, with 15 bases between the two ends. In DNA form, the CDR3 reads TGTGCCAGCTCTCCGGGGGCAGGGGGCTACAATGAGCAGTTCTTC. Its translation: CASSPGAGGYNEQFF.

The chain uses TRBV4-1 and TRBJ1-1; D remains unclear. The CDR3 has 13 residues. Trimming took off 0 bases at V and 4 bases at J, with 6 bases between the two ends. Germline values: CDR1 MGHRA, CDR2 YSYEKL. CDR3 sequence: CASSQDEGTEAFF. The CDR3 DNA follows: TGCGCCAGCAGCCAAGATGAGGGCACTGAAGCTTTCTTT.

The CDR3, as DNA: TGTGCCAGCAGTGCACAGAACTACGAGCAGTACTTC. Its protein product is CASSAQNYEQYF. The chain combines TRBV2 with TRBJ2-5; no clear D gene. The J call may be in error: the DNA end matches TRBJ2-7 better. The germline gives CDR1 SNHLY, CDR2 FYNNEI. This CDR3 contains 12 residues.

The chain carries TRBV28 and TRBJ1-2; D uncertain. The V and J ends lost 6 bases and 4 bases respectively, with 12 bases between them. CDR1 is MDHEN, CDR2 SYDVKM, per germline. The CDR3 sequence is 13 residues long. The CDR3 DNA reads TGTGCCAGCAGCATCGGTTTATTCTATGGCTACACCTTC. This gives the protein CASSIGLFYGYTF.

The chain carries TRBV5-6 and TRBJ1-3; D is unresolved. The length of the CDR3 is 12 residues. V lost 7 bases, J lost 2 bases, and 7 bases lay in between. Germline V gene lookup returns CDR1 SGHDT and CDR2 YYEEEE. The CDR3 region has the DNA TGTGCCAGCGCTGAGCCTGGAAACACCATATATTTT. Protein sequence: CASAEPGNTIYF.

The rearrangement joins TRBV4-3 to TRBJ2-3, with 9 positions matching TRBD2. Per the germline V gene, CDR1 is LGHNA and CDR2 is YSLEER. The CDR3 runs to 15 residues. J was trimmed by 2 bases and V by 4 bases; bases with no gene match: 4. The CDR3 nucleotides are TGCGCCAGCAGCCTAATAGCGGGGGACACAGATACGCAGTATTTT. Translated, it gives CASSLIAGDTDTQYF.

V and J are TRBV18 and TRBJ2-2, with D perhaps TRBD1 (6 bases). CDR1 is KGHSH, CDR2 LQKENI, per germline. CDR3 length: 17 residues. Trimming removed 4 bases from V and 7 bases from J, with 22 bases in between. CDR3 sequence (DNA): TGTGCCAGCTCACGCCCTAACCCAGGGGAATTTGGCGGGGAGCTGTTTTTT. Amino acid sequence: CASSRPNPGEFGGELFF.

The J gene is TRBJ1-1, the V gene TRBV5-4; D is perhaps TRBD1 (6 bases). Germline CDR1 reads SGHNT; CDR2 reads YYREEE (reference sequence). This CDR3 comprises 15 residues. V dropped 0 bases and J dropped 5 bases, with 14 bases sitting between them. The CDR3 nucleotides read TGTGCCAGCAGCTTGGGGGGGCAGGTCGGGACTGAAGCTTTCTTT. Residues: CASSLGGQVGTEAFF.

The count of this clone is one. J is TRBJ1-1 and V is TRBV2; possibly TRBD1 for D (5 bases). Germline CDR1 reads SNHLY; CDR2 reads FYNNEI. V shed 2 bases and J shed 1 base, with 8 bases lying between them. The CDR3 is made up of 14 amino acids. The CDR3 DNA reads as TGTGCCAGCAGTGAAAGCGGGGGGAACACTGAAGCTTTCTTT. Its protein is CASSESGGNTEAFF.

This clone was found once. The V gene is TRBV7-9, the J gene TRBJ1-4; D is possibly TRBD1 (6 bases). Trimming removed 5 bases at V and 3 bases at J, with 13 bases between. The CDR3 runs to 15 residues. The germline CDR1 and CDR2 sequences are SEHNR and FQNEAQ (reference sequence). CDR3 sequence reads: CASSKQGQPNEKLFF. CDR3 DNA: TGTGCCAGCAGCAAACAGGGTCAGCCTAATGAAAAACTGTTTTTT. The full variable domain, in which reference TRBV7-9 and TRBJ1-4 provide the parts outside the CDR3, is DTGVSQNPRHKITKRGQNVTFRCDPISEHNRLYWYRQTLGQGPEFLTYFQNEAQLEKSRLLSDRFSAERPKGSFSTLEIQRTEQGDSAMYLCASSKQGQPNEKLFFGSGTQLSVL.

This clone was seen only once. The rearrangement uses TRBV11-3 and TRBJ2-5, with 7 positions matching TRBD2. The CDR3 length is 12 residues. The J segment lost 5 bases and the V segment lost 5 bases, leaving 2 bases of the junction unmatched. Per the germline V gene, CDR1 is SGHNT and CDR2 is YENEEA. CDR3 amino acids: CASSPRGETQYF. In DNA form, the CDR3 reads TGTGCCAGCAGCCCGCGGGGGGAGACCCAGTACTTC.

CDR3 protein: CAWSESFLGEKLFF. CDR3 DNA: TGTGCCTGGAGCGAATCCTTTCTGGGTGAAAAACTGTTTTTT. The chain combines TRBV30 with TRBJ1-4, with D hard to call. Trimming stripped 3 bases from V and 7 bases from J, with 15 bases between. This CDR3 is built from 14 residues. Germline CDR1 reads GTSNPN; CDR2 reads SVGIG (reference sequence).

This chain uses TRBV27 with TRBJ1-4; 7 bases are shared with TRBD1. The CDR3 covers 14 residues. The V and J ends lost 5 bases and 5 bases, in that order; junction bases with no gene match: 5. Germline lookup yields CDR1 MNHEY and CDR2 SMNVEV (reference sequence). The CDR3 region has the DNA TGTGCCAGCAGTCCCCGCAGGGGGAATGAAAAACTGTTTTTT. This gives the protein CASSPRRGNEKLFF.

The chain couples TRBV28 to TRBJ2-7; D gene ambiguous. From germline, CDR1 is MDHEN and CDR2 SYDVKM. V lost 5 bases and J lost 1, with 15 bases in between. CDR3 length equals 15 residues. The CDR3 loop reads CASSLRVGFSYEQYF. The CDR3 DNA sequence: TGTGCCAGCAGTCTCCGGGTAGGCTTTTCCTACGAGCAGTACTTC.

The CDR3 sequence: CASSRPLSGGPYEQYF. The CDR3 nucleotides read TGCGCCAGCAGCCGGCCCCTTAGCGGGGGCCCCTACGAGCAGTACTTC. The chain uses TRBV4-1 and TRBJ2-7, with 9 bases aligning to TRBD2. This CDR3 region has 16 residues. V trimming: 4 bases; J trimming: 2 bases; junction bases outside the gene matches: 9. The germline CDR1 and CDR2 sequences are MGHRA and YSYEKL.

The rearrangement uses TRBV7-8 and TRBJ1-2, with TRBD1 matching over 9 bases. The germline V gene encodes CDR1 SGHVS and CDR2 FQNEAQ. This CDR3 is 15 amino acids long. V was pared by 5 bases and J by 8 bases, with 12 bases of the junction left unmatched. CDR3 DNA: TGTGCCAGCAGCCTGGTTCCGGGACAGGGAGTAGGCTACACCTTC. Residues: CASSLVPGQGVGYTF.

CDR3 nucleotides: TGTGCCAGTAGTTCTGGGACAGGGGCCGGGGAGCTGTTTTTT. It translates to CASSSGTGAGELFF. This chain joins TRBV19 and TRBJ2-2, with 10 nucleotides matching TRBD1. Looked up from germline, CDR1 is LNHDA and CDR2 is SQIVND (reference sequence). V gave up 5 bases and J gave up 6 bases; unmatched junction bases: 3. The CDR3 totals 14 residues.

The CDR3 reads CASSIGASNTGELFF. CDR3 bases: TGTGCCAGCTCAATCGGGGCCTCGAACACCGGGGAGCTGTTTTTT. The chain is built from TRBV18 and TRBJ2-2; D possibly matches TRBD1 or TRBD2 (5 bases each). V lost 5 bases and J lost 0, with 10 bases in between. Germline V CDR1 and CDR2: KGHSH, LQKENI. CDR3 length: 15 residues.

The V and J genes are TRBV7-6 and TRBJ1-3, with 8 bases identical to TRBD1. The CDR3 is made up of 15 amino acids. The trim removed 3 bases at V and 4 bases at J, leaving 5 bases unmatched. The germline CDR1 and CDR2 sequences are SGHVS and FNYEAQ. The DNA for the CDR3 is TGTGCCAGCAGCTTCCAGGGGGCGAAGGGAAACACCATATATTTT. The encoded protein is CASSFQGAKGNTIYF.

The V call is TRBV18, the J call TRBJ2-7; D possibly corresponds to TRBD2 (5 bases). CDR1 and CDR2 (germline): KGHSH, LQKENI. The CDR3 is 13 amino acids. The V and J ends lost 4 bases and 3 bases respectively, with 10 bases between them. CDR3 sequence: CASSQDLIYEQYF. The CDR3 DNA reads TGTGCCAGCTCACAGGACTTGATCTACGAGCAGTACTTC.